One sample yielded the 8 T cell receptor beta chains listed below, sequenced in a study of T-cell reconstitution after alpha-beta-depleted transplantation in children. Unique molecular identifiers were incorporated during preparation of the TCRbeta library. A single record per CDR3 protein comes from TCRdb applying MiXCR to the PCR reads. The sample consists of some 390,000 distinct CDR3 sequences, around 21% of them appearing once. The specimen was PBMCs from the stem cell graft donor, collected from the stem cell graft. The receptors derive from a human donor who donated a stem cell graft to a child with acute myeloid leukemia.

The V and J genes are TRBV12-3 or TRBV12-4 and TRBJ2-7, with TRBD2 matching over 8 bases. The CDR3 sequence is 14 residues long. The V segment lost 5 bases and the J segment 0 bases; nucleotides outside the gene matches: 3. CDR3 sequence (DNA): TGTGCCAGCAGTCGGACTAGCCTCTCCTACGAGCAGTACTTC. Translating gives CASSRTSLSYEQYF.

There are a few counts of this clonotype. The chain employs TRBV2 and TRBJ2-7, with 7 positions matching TRBD1. Germline CDR1 reads SNHLY; CDR2 reads FYNNEI. The CDR3 totals 14 residues. The V segment lost 3 bases and the J segment 3 bases; nucleotides outside the gene matches: 5. For the CDR3, the DNA is TGTGCCAGCAGTGAGAGACAGGGAATCTACGAGCAGTACTTC. This codes for CASSERQGIYEQYF.

For the CDR3, the DNA is TGCAGTTCTCCGGGGGTCGTCACAGATACGCAGTATTTT. It yields the protein CSSPGVVTDTQYF. The chain employs TRBV20-1 and TRBJ2-3, with a tentative D call TRBD2 (6 bases). Trimming left V 8 bases short and J 2 bases short, with 14 bases between. The CDR3 has 13 amino acids. Per the germline V gene, CDR1 is DFQATT and CDR2 is SNEGSKA (reference sequence).

The V call is TRBV12-3 or TRBV12-4, the J call TRBJ1-1; 8 positions agree with TRBD1. With 8 bases clipped from V and 2 bases from J, the junction kept 7 bases outside the gene matches. The CDR3 length is 14 residues. CDR3 region: CASSGQGRNTEAFF. The CDR3 coding sequence is TGTGCCAGCTCCGGACAGGGTAGAAACACTGAAGCTTTCTTT.

The rearrangement uses TRBV7-2 and TRBJ2-1, with TRBD2 as a possible D gene (5 bases). CDR3 length equals 17 residues. V shed 0 bases and J shed 0 bases, with 12 bases lying between them. Germline assignment: CDR1 SGHTA and CDR2 FQGNSA. The CDR3 DNA reads as TGTGCCAGCAGCTTAGCGCGGGCGGCAGGCTCCTACAATGAGCAGTTCTTC. Its translation: CASSLARAAGSYNEQFF.

This clonotype was detected once. The chain links TRBV12-3 or TRBV12-4 to TRBJ2-4; D possibly corresponds to TRBD2 (5 bases). The V end was cut by 3 bases, the J end by 0 bases, with 15 bases between. The CDR3 length is 17 residues. CDR3 sequence (DNA): TGTGCCAGCAGTTTGGTCCCACTAGGAGGAGCCAAAAACATTCAGTACTTC. Its protein is CASSLVPLGGAKNIQYF.

The V gene is TRBV21-1, the J gene TRBJ2-3; the D call in the table, TRBD2, was not verified against the DNA. TRBV21-1 is noted as a pseudogene. This CDR3 has 18 residues. The CDR3 DNA reads as TGTGCCAGCAGCAAACGGGTCGGGGCCCACCAGAGCACAGATACGCAGTATTTT. It encodes CASSKRVGAHQSTDTQYF.

This clonotype was seen more than once but under ten times. The chain's CDR3 is CSVLGANSYEQYF. The CDR3, as DNA: TGCAGCGTTCTTGGCGCCAACTCCTACGAGCAGTACTTC. This chain connects TRBV29-1 to TRBJ2-7; D uncertain. Looked up from germline, CDR1 is SQVTM and CDR2 is ANQGSEA. V was trimmed by 5 bases and J by 0 bases, leaving 11 bases between them. This CDR3 is 13 amino acids long.